The TCR beta chain described here comes from a study of radiotherapy plus CTLA-4 blockade in lung cancer. Regarding the study as a whole: Tumor-origin TCR clones grew in blood after radiotherapy plus ipilimumab. Strongest reported response predictors: early blood clone changes and post-radiation interferon-beta.

The repertoire was sequenced with immunoSEQ multiplex PCR; TCRdb's copy has only in-frame clones and lacks some. The sample contains about 39,000 clones, 79% of which appear only once. To note about this clone: Its matching antigen is unknown.

Each patient with chemo-refractory metastatic non-small-cell lung cancer was treated with focal radiation plus CTLA-4 blockade using ipilimumab. This TCR was sampled from a human donor with non-small cell lung cancer that progressed on radiotherapy plus ipilimumab. Sequenced here: peripheral blood, sampled from a patient treated with radiotherapy plus ipilimumab.

The CDR3 bases are TGTGCCAGCAGAAAGGACGGGGGTATCGGTGAGTCCTACGAGCAGTACTTC. Protein: CASRKDGGIGESYEQYF. The rearrangement joins TRBV2 to TRBJ2-7; a weak D match, TRBD2 (6 bases). V lost 6 bases and J lost 1, with 22 bases in between. Germline CDR1 and CDR2: SNHLY and FYNNEI. CDR3 size: 17 residues.